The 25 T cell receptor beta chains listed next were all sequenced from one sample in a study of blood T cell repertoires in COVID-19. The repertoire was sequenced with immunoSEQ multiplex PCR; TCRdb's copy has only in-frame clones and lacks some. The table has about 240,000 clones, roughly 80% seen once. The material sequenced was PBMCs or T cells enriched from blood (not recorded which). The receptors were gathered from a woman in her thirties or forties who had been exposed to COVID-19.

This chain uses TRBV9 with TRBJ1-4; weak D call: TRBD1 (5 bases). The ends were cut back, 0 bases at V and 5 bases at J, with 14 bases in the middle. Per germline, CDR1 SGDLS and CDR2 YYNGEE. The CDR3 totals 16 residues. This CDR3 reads CASSVATGDGNEKLFF. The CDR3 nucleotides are TGTGCCAGCAGCGTAGCTACGGGGGACGGAAATGAAAAACTGTTTTTT.

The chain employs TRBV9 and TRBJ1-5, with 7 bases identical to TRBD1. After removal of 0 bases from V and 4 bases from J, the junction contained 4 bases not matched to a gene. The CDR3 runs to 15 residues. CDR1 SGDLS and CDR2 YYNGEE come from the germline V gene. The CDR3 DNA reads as TGTGCCAGCAGCGTAGAGGGGGCGCGTAATCAGCCCCAGCATTTT. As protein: CASSVEGARNQPQHF.

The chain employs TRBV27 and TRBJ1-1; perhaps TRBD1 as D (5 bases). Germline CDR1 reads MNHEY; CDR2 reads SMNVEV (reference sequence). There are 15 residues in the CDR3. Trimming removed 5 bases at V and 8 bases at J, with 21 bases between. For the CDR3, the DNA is TGTGCCAGCAGTCGCCCGCGGTCGGGGGGGAGGGAAGCTTTCTTT. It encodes CASSRPRSGGREAFF.

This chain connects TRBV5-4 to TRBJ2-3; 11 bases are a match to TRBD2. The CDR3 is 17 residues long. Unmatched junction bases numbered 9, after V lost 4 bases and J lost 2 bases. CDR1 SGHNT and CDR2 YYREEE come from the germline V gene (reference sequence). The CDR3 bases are TGTGCCAGCAGCGCCCGACTAGCGGGGAGCCACACAGATACGCAGTATTTT. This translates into CASSARLAGSHTDTQYF.

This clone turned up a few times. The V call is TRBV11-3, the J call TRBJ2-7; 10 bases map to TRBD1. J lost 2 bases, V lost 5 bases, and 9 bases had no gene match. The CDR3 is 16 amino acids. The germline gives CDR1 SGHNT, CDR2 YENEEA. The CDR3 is CASSPAGTGEPYEQYF. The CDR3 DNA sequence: TGTGCCAGCAGCCCGGCCGGGACAGGGGAGCCCTACGAGCAGTACTTC.

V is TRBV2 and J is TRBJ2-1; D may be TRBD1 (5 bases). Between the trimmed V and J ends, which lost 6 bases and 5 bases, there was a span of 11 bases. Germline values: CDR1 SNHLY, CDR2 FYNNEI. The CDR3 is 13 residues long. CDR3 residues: CASSVQANNEQFF. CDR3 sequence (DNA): TGTGCCAGCAGCGTACAGGCAAACAATGAGCAGTTCTTC. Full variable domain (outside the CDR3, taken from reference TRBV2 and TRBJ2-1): EPEVTQTPSHQVTQMGQEVILRCVPISNHLYFYWYRQILGQKVEFLVSFYNNEISEKSEIFDDQFSVERPDGSNFTLKIRSTKLEDSAMYFCASSVQANNEQFFGPGTRLTVL.

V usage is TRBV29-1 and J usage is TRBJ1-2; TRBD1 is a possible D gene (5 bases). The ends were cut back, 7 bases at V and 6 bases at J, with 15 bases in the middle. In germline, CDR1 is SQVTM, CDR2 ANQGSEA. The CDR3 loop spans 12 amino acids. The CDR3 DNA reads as TGCAGCGCCTCTTCCGGGGGGGATGGCTACACCTTC. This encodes CSASSGGDGYTF.

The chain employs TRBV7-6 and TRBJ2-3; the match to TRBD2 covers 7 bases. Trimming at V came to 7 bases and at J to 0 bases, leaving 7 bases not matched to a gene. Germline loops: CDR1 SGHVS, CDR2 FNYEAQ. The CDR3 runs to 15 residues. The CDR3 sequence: CASTLLSGSTDTQYF. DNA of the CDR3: TGTGCCAGCACCCTCCTTAGCGGGAGCACAGATACGCAGTATTTT. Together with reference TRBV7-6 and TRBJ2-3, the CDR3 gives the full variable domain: GAGVSQSPRYKVTKRGQDVALRCDPISGHVSLYWYRQALGQGPEFLTYFNYEAQQDKSGLPNDRFSAERPEGSISTLTIQRTEQRDSAMYRCASTLLSGSTDTQYFGPGTRLTVL.

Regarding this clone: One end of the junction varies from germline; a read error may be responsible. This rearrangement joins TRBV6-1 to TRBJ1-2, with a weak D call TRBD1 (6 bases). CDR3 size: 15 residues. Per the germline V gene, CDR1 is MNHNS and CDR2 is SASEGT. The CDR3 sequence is CASREVGHPNYGYTF. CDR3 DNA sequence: TGTGCCAGCCGTGAGGTGGGACATCCGAACTATGGCTACACCTTC.

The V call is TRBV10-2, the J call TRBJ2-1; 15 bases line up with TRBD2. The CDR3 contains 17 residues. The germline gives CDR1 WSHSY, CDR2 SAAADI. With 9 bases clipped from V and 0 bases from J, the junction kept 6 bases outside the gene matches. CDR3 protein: CASRTSGGAGSYNEQFF. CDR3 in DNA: TGCGCCAGTAGGACTAGCGGGGGGGCCGGCTCCTACAATGAGCAGTTCTTC.

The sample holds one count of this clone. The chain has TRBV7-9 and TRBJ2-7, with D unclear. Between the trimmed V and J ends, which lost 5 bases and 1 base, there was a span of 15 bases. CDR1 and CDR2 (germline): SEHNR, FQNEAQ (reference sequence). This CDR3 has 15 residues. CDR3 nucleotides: TGTGCCAGCAGCCTCAACAGAGATTTTTCCTACGAGCAGTACTTC. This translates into CASSLNRDFSYEQYF.

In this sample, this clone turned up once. DNA for the CDR3: TGTGCCAGCAGTGGAGACCCGGCTGGGGGCTACACCTTC. Protein product: CASSGDPAGGYTF. J is TRBJ1-2 and V is TRBV28; D call uncertain. CDR3 length: 13 amino acids. Trimming took off 5 bases at V and 8 bases at J, with 15 bases between the two ends. Germline V gives CDR1 MDHEN, CDR2 SYDVKM.

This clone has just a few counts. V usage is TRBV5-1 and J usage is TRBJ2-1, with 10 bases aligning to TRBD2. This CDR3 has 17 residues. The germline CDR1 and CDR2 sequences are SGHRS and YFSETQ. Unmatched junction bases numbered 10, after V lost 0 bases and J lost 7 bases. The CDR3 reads CASSLAGLAGESNEQFF. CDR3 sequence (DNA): TGCGCCAGCAGCTTGGCCGGGCTAGCGGGGGAATCGAATGAGCAGTTCTTC.

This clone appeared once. The CDR3, as DNA: TGTGCCAGTAGTATAGGAGCGGGGGCCCGCACAGATACGCAGTATTTT. As protein: CASSIGAGARTDTQYF. This chain uses TRBV19 with TRBJ2-3; 8 bases match TRBD2. The CDR3 extends over 16 amino acids. Germline V lookup: CDR1 LNHDA, CDR2 SQIVND (reference sequence). The junction had 4 bases not matched to a gene; V was cut back by 1 base and J by 1 base.

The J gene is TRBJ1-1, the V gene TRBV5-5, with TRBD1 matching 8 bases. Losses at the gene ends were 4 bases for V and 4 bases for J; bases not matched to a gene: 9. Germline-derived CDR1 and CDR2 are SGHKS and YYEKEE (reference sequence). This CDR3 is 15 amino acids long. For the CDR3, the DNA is TGTGCCAGCAGCCCACAAGAGGACAGGGTCACTGAAGCTTTCTTT. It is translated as CASSPQEDRVTEAFF.

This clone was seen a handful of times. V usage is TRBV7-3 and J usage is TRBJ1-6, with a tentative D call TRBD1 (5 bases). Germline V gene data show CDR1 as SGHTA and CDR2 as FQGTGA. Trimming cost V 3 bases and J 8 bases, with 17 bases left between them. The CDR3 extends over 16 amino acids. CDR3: CASSLLPLDTHSPLHF. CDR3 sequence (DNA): TGTGCCAGCAGCTTGTTGCCCCTGGACACCCATTCACCCCTCCACTTT.

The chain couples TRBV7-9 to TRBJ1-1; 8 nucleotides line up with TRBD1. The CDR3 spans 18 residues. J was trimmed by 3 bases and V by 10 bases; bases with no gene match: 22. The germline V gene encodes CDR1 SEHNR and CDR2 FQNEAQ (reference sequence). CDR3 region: CATQGASIGIRRDTEAFF. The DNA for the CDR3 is TGTGCCACCCAGGGGGCGTCCATAGGGATTCGAAGGGACACTGAAGCTTTCTTT.

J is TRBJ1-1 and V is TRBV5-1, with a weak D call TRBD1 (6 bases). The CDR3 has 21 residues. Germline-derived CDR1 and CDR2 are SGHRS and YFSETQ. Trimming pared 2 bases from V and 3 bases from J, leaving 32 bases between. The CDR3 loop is CASSFIHHITGTFTQHTEAFF. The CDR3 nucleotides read TGCGCCAGCAGCTTTATCCACCACATAACCGGGACATTTACGCAACACACTGAAGCTTTCTTT.

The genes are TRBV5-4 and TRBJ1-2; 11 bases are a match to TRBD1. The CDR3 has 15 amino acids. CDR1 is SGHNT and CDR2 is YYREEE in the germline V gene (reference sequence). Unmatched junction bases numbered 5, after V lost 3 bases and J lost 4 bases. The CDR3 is CASSSGQGVTYGYTF. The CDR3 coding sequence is TGTGCCAGCAGCTCGGGACAGGGGGTTACCTATGGCTACACCTTC.

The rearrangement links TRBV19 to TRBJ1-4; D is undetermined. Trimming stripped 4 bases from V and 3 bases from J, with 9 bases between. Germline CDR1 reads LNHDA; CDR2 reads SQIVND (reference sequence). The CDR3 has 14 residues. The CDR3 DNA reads TGTGCCAGTAGTAATGGGCTGGCTAATGAAAAACTGTTTTTT. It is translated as CASSNGLANEKLFF.

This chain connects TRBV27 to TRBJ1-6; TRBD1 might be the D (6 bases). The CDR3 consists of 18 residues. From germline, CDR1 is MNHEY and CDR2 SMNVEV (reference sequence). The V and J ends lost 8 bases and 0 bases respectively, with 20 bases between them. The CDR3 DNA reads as TGTGCCAGCGGCCCAATCAGGGGTTGGAGCTCCTATAATTCACCCCTCCACTTT. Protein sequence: CASGPIRGWSSYNSPLHF.

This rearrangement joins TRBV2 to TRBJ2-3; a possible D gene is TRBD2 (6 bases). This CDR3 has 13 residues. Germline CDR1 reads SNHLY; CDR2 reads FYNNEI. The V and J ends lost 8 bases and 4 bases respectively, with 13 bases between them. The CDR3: CASDASEADTQYF. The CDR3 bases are TGTGCCAGCGATGCTAGCGAAGCAGATACGCAGTATTTT.

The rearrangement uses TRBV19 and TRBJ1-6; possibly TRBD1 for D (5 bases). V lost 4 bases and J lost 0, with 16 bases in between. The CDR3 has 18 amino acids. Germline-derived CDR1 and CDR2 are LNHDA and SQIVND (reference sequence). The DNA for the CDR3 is TGTGCCAGTAGTACCCGCGGGGGAGGGAGCTCCTATAATTCACCCCTCCACTTT. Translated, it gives CASSTRGGGSSYNSPLHF.

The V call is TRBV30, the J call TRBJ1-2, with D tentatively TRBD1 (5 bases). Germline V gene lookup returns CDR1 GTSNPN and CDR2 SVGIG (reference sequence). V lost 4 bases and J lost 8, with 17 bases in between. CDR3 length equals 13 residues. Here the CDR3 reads CAWNLGQGIGYTF. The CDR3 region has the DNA TGTGCCTGGAATCTCGGGCAGGGTATAGGCTACACCTTC.

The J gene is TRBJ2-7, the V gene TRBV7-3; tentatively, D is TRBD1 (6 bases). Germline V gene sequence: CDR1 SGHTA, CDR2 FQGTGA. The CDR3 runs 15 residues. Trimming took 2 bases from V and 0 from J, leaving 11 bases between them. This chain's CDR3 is CASSLYQGSSYEQYF. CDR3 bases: TGTGCCAGCAGCTTATACCAGGGGAGCTCCTACGAGCAGTACTTC. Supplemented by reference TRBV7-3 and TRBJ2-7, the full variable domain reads GAGVSQTPSNKVTEKGKYVELRCDPISGHTALYWYRQSLGQGPEFLIYFQGTGAADDSGLPNDRFFAVRPEGSVSTLKIQRTERGDSAVYLCASSLYQGSSYEQYFGPGTRLTVT.